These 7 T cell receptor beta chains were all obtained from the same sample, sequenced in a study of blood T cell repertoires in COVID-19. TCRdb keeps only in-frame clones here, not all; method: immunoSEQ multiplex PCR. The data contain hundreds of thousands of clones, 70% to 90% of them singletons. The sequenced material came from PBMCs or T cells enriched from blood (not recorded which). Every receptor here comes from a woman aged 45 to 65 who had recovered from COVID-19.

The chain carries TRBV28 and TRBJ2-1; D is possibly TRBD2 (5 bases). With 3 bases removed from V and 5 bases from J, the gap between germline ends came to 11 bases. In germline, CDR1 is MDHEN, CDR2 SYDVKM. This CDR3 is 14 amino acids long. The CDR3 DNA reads TGTGCCAGCAGTTTGTCGTCCGGGGACAATGAGCAGTTCTTC. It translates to CASSLSSGDNEQFF.

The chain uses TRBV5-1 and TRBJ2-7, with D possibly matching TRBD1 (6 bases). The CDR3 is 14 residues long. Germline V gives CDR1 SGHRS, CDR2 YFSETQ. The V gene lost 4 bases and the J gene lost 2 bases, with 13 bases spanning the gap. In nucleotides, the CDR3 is TGCGCCAGCAGCCTCGGACAGAATACCTACGAGCAGTACTTC. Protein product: CASSLGQNTYEQYF.

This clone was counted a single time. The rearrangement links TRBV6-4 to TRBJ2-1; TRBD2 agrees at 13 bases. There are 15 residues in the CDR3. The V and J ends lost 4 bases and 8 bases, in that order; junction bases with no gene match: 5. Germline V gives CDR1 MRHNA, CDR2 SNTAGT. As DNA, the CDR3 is TGTGCCAGCAGTGTACTAGCGGGAGGGTTCGATGAGCAGTTCTTC. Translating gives CASSVLAGGFDEQFF.

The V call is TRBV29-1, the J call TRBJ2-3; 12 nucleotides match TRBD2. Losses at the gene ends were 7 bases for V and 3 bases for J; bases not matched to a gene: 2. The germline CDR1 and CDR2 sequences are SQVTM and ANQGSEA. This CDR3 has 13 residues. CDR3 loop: CSATSGRTDTQYF. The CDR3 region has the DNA TGCAGCGCCACTAGCGGGAGGACAGATACGCAGTATTTT.

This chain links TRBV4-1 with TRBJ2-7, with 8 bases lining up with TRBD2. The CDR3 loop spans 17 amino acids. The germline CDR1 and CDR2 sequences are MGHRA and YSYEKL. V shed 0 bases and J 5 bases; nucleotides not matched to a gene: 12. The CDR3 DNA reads TGCGCCAGCAGCCAAGATAGGGACGGGAGGGCCTCAAACGAGCAGTACTTC. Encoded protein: CASSQDRDGRASNEQYF.

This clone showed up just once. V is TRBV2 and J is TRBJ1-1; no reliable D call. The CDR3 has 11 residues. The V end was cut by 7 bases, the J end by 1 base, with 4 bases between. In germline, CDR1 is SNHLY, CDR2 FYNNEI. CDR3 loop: CASTQNTEAFF. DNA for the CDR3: TGTGCCAGCACCCAGAACACTGAAGCTTTCTTT.

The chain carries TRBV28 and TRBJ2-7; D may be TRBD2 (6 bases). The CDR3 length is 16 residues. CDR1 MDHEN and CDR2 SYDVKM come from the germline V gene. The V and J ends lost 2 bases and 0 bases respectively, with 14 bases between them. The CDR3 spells CASSLNTLGSSYEQYF. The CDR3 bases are TGTGCCAGCAGTTTAAATACTCTCGGGAGCTCCTACGAGCAGTACTTC.